The 31 T cell receptor beta chains below all came from one sample that was sequenced in a study of T cell responses to AZD1222 COVID-19 vaccine. Some clones are missing from TCRdb's copy, which holds only in-frame ones; the method was immunoSEQ multiplex PCR. This sample has 100,000 to 150,000 clones, with 94% found just once. The starting material was peripheral blood, obtained on day 0 of AZD1222 vaccination. These receptors were collected from an adult in good health.

The chain employs TRBV4-2 and TRBJ1-5, with 8 nucleotides matching TRBD1. The J segment lost 6 bases and the V segment lost 1 base, leaving 8 bases of the junction unmatched. Germline V gene data show CDR1 as LGHNA and CDR2 as YNFKEQ. The length of the CDR3 is 16 residues. In DNA form, the CDR3 reads TGTGCCAGCAGCCAAGGGATGACAGGGGATATTCAGCCCCAGCATTTT. This translates into CASSQGMTGDIQPQHF.

The chain links TRBV28 to TRBJ2-7; TRBD2 matches at 9 bases. There are 15 residues in the CDR3. V dropped 4 bases and J dropped 0; count of bases not matched to a gene: 4. Per the germline V gene, CDR1 is MDHEN and CDR2 is SYDVKM. CDR3 DNA sequence: TGTGCCAGCAGTTCCGGGACTAGCAGCTCCTACGAGCAGTACTTC. Translating it yields CASSSGTSSSYEQYF.

The rearrangement joins TRBV2 to TRBJ1-2; no clear D gene. CDR1 and CDR2 from the germline V gene are SNHLY and FYNNEI. This CDR3 is 13 amino acids long. Trimming cost V 2 bases and J 6 bases, with 10 bases left between them. The CDR3 loop reads CASSELGLDGYTF. For the CDR3, the DNA is TGTGCCAGCAGTGAACTGGGATTGGATGGCTACACCTTC.

The chain links TRBV5-1 to TRBJ2-7; D may be TRBD1 (5 bases). The CDR3 extends over 14 amino acids. Germline V CDR1 and CDR2: SGHRS, YFSETQ. V gave up 3 bases and J gave up 5 bases, with 15 bases separating them. DNA of the CDR3: TGCGCCAGCAGCTCTTCAGGGTTATTAGACGAGCAGTACTTC. It translates to CASSSSGLLDEQYF.

The chain links TRBV4-1 to TRBJ1-3, with a weak D call TRBD1 (5 bases). Per the germline V gene, CDR1 is MGHRA and CDR2 is YSYEKL. The CDR3 length is 15 residues. The germline V and J ends were trimmed by 3 bases and 1 base, with 10 bases remaining between them. CDR3 DNA sequence: TGCGCCAGCAGCCATTTCAGGGTATCTGGAAACACCATATATTTT. Its translation: CASSHFRVSGNTIYF.

The chain joins TRBV10-2 to TRBJ2-1; TRBD2 matches at 7 bases. CDR3 length: 16 residues. Losses at the gene ends were 7 bases for V and 6 bases for J; bases not matched to a gene: 15. The germline V gene has CDR1 WSHSY and CDR2 SAAADI. The CDR3 reads CASKRELADTRNEQFF. The CDR3 DNA follows: TGCGCCAGCAAGCGGGAATTAGCGGACACGCGCAATGAGCAGTTCTTC.

The chain uses TRBV6-1 and TRBJ2-7; D remains unclear. From germline, CDR1 is MNHNS and CDR2 SASEGT. This CDR3 region has 13 residues. Trimming cost V 3 bases and J 0 bases, with 6 bases left between them. The CDR3 region is CASSDHVSYEQYF. CDR3 DNA: TGTGCCAGCAGTGATCACGTCTCCTACGAGCAGTACTTC.

V is TRBV18 and J is TRBJ2-3; TRBD2 matches 15 bases. V lost 1 base and J lost 4; bases outside the gene matches: 12. The CDR3 extends over 20 amino acids. Germline CDR1 reads KGHSH; CDR2 reads LQKENI. The CDR3 here is CASSPRRTSGRAISADTQYF. The CDR3 region has the DNA TGTGCCAGCTCACCACGACGGACTAGCGGGAGGGCCATATCAGCAGATACGCAGTATTTT.

V gene TRBV5-8 combines with J gene TRBJ2-1, with TRBD1 matching 7 bases. The CDR3 totals 15 residues. Germline-derived CDR1 and CDR2 are SGHTS and YDEGEE. Trimming took 0 bases from V and 4 from J; bases not matched to a gene: 4. The CDR3 reads CASSLAPGQYNEQFF. The DNA for the CDR3 is TGTGCCAGCAGCTTGGCCCCGGGACAGTACAATGAGCAGTTCTTC.

The J gene is TRBJ1-2, the V gene TRBV6-5; possibly TRBD1 for D (6 bases). V was clipped by 2 bases and J by 2 bases, with 15 bases between them. The CDR3 contains 16 residues. Looked up from germline, CDR1 is MNHEY and CDR2 is SVGAGI. CDR3 in DNA: TGTGCCAGCAGTTACCTTGGACAGCGTGAGAACTATGGCTACACCTTC. Its translation is CASSYLGQRENYGYTF.

CDR3 nucleotide sequence: TGTGCCAGCAGCTTTCCCGGTGGGACAGGGGGCTACGAGCAGTACTTC. Translated, it gives CASSFPGGTGGYEQYF. J is TRBJ2-7 and V is TRBV7-2; 11 bases match TRBD1. The germline V gene has CDR1 SGHTA and CDR2 FQGNSA. The CDR3 contains 16 residues. With V trimmed by 3 bases and J by 3 bases, 7 bases remained unmatched. The full variable domain, rest sourced from reference TRBV7-2 and TRBJ2-7, is GAGVSQSPSNKVTEKGKDVELRCDPISGHTALYWYRQSLGQGLEFLIYFQGNSAPDKSGLPSDRFSAERTGGSVSTLTIQRTQQEDSAVYLCASSFPGGTGGYEQYFGPGTRLTVT.

V gene TRBV5-8 combines with J gene TRBJ2-7; 7 bases fit TRBD1. The CDR3 extends over 14 amino acids. The J segment lost 5 bases and the V segment lost 4 bases, leaving 9 bases of the junction unmatched. CDR1 SGHTS and CDR2 YDEGEE come from the germline V gene. CDR3 sequence (DNA): TGTGCCAGCAGCGGAAGACAGGGTAAAAACGAGCAGTACTTC. Its translation: CASSGRQGKNEQYF.

V and J are TRBV21-1 and TRBJ2-7; the DNA was not used to check the table's D call, TRBD2. TRBV21-1 is a documented pseudogene. This CDR3 spans 15 amino acids. In DNA, the CDR3 is TGTGCCAGCAGCAAACCTCCGCGGAATTCCTACGAGCAGTACTTC. As protein: CASSKPPRNSYEQYF.

The CDR3 DNA reads TGTGCCAGCAGCAACTCACGGGAACGGACAGGGAAACAAGAGACCCAGTACTTC. It encodes CASSNSRERTGKQETQYF. This chain joins TRBV21-1 and TRBJ2-5; the listed D gene, TRBD1, was not tested against the DNA. TRBV21-1 is recorded as a pseudogene. The CDR3 is made up of 18 amino acids.

The chain recombines TRBV10-2 with TRBJ1-2; D is unresolved. V lost 8 bases and J lost 3, with 1 base in between. The CDR3 is 9 residues long. CDR1 is WSHSY and CDR2 is SAAADI in the germline V gene. DNA of the CDR3: TGCGCCAGCTACTATGGCTACACCTTC. Translated, it gives CASYYGYTF.

The chain couples TRBV28 to TRBJ1-5; D not resolved. Germline-derived CDR1 and CDR2 are MDHEN and SYDVKM. The V and J ends lost 6 bases and 3 bases respectively, with 12 bases between them. The CDR3 totals 14 residues. This CDR3 reads CASSLALNNQPQHF. The CDR3 DNA reads TGTGCCAGCAGCCTGGCGTTAAACAATCAGCCCCAGCATTTT.

This chain joins TRBV10-3 and TRBJ1-6; a weak D match, TRBD1 (6 bases). The CDR3 consists of 13 residues. Deletions cut 7 bases from V and 11 bases from J, with 15 bases between. Germline CDR1 ENHRY, CDR2 SYGVKD. CDR3 sequence reads: CAINQGPTTPLHF. CDR3 DNA: TGTGCCATCAACCAGGGGCCTACGACACCCCTCCACTTT.

The chain is built from TRBV12-3 or TRBV12-4 and TRBJ1-4; no clear D. The length of the CDR3 is 13 residues. V lost 6 bases, J lost 8 bases, and 13 bases lay in between. The CDR3 protein is CASSPPTPEKLFF. CDR3 nucleotide sequence: TGTGCCAGCAGCCCTCCAACACCAGAAAAACTGTTTTTT.

The rearrangement joins TRBV7-8 to TRBJ2-3; the D is unclear. This CDR3 region has 12 residues. V gave up 5 bases and J gave up 6 bases, with 9 bases separating them. From germline, CDR1 is SGHVS and CDR2 FQNEAQ. The CDR3 nucleotides read TGTGCCAGCAGCCCTCTAGAGGATACGCAGTATTTT. It translates to CASSPLEDTQYF.

This clone was recorded a few times. The V and J genes are TRBV5-4 and TRBJ1-4, with D unclear. Germline-derived CDR1 and CDR2 are SGHNT and YYREEE (reference sequence). This CDR3 contains 13 residues. Trimming shortened V by 0 bases and J by 3 bases, and 3 bases separated the two germline ends. In nucleotides, the CDR3 is TGTGCCAGCAGCTTGGGAGCTAATGAAAAACTGTTTTTT. Translation: CASSLGANEKLFF.

The gene calls are TRBV6-6 and TRBJ2-5, with 12 positions matching TRBD2. The CDR3 consists of 18 residues. The J segment lost 0 bases and the V segment lost 5 bases, leaving 10 bases of the junction unmatched. Germline V CDR1 and CDR2: MNHNY, SVGAGI (reference sequence). For the CDR3, the DNA is TGTGCCAGCAGTCCCGGACTAGCGGGGACCCCAAACCAAGAGACCCAGTACTTC. It yields the protein CASSPGLAGTPNQETQYF.

This clone was seen once. The gene calls are TRBV4-2 and TRBJ2-7; 9 nucleotides line up with TRBD2. Germline V gene sequence: CDR1 LGHNA, CDR2 YNFKEQ. CDR3 length: 15 residues. V gave up 1 base and J gave up 2 bases; unmatched junction bases: 3. Here the CDR3 reads CASSQVTSGTYEQYF. In DNA, the CDR3 is TGTGCCAGCAGCCAAGTGACTAGCGGAACCTACGAGCAGTACTTC.

CDR3: CATSRDLGTDTQYF. The CDR3 coding sequence is TGTGCCACCAGCAGAGATCTGGGCACAGATACGCAGTATTTT. The chain links TRBV15 to TRBJ2-3; no reliable D call. Trimming shortened V by 0 bases and J by 1 base, and 5 bases separated the two germline ends. Germline loops: CDR1 LNHNV, CDR2 YYDKDF (reference sequence). There are 14 residues in the CDR3.

The chain joins TRBV30 to TRBJ2-1; D may be TRBD2 (5 bases). The CDR3 sequence is 13 residues long. V lost 3 bases and J lost 6, with 12 bases in between. The V gene's germline CDR1 is GTSNPN and CDR2 SVGIG (reference sequence). The CDR3 sequence: CAWSGKIPNEQFF. CDR3 in DNA: TGTGCCTGGAGCGGGAAAATTCCCAATGAGCAGTTCTTC.

V and J are TRBV5-4 and TRBJ2-1; TRBD2 aligns across 7 bases. With 3 bases clipped from V and 9 bases from J, the junction kept 6 bases outside the gene matches. The CDR3 loop spans 13 amino acids. Germline V CDR1 and CDR2: SGHNT, YYREEE (reference sequence). CDR3 loop: CASSWGGMGEQFF. As DNA, the CDR3 is TGTGCCAGCAGCTGGGGGGGAATGGGTGAGCAGTTCTTC.

This clone was seen once. This chain links TRBV6-5 with TRBJ1-6; 8 bases agree with TRBD1. V shed 10 bases, J shed 7 bases, and the junction held 6 bases outside the gene matches. CDR3 length: 13 residues. Germline V gives CDR1 MNHEY, CDR2 SVGAGI. CDR3 nucleotide sequence: TGTGCCACCTACTCAGGGGGCAATTCACCCCTCCACTTT. It encodes CATYSGGNSPLHF.

The chain couples TRBV6-1 to TRBJ2-5, with 9 bases aligning to TRBD1. Germline assignment: CDR1 MNHNS and CDR2 SASEGT. The CDR3 is 18 amino acids. The trim removed 4 bases at V and 2 bases at J, leaving 14 bases unmatched. The CDR3 coding sequence is TGTGCCAGCAGTGGGGATATCCGGGACAGGGCCCTTCAAGAGACCCAGTACTTC. Its protein is CASSGDIRDRALQETQYF.

The chain couples TRBV6-5 to TRBJ2-5, with unresolved D. Trimming removed 4 bases from V and 5 bases from J, with 14 bases in between. The CDR3 contains 14 residues. Germline CDR1 and CDR2: MNHEY and SVGAGI. The CDR3 nucleotides are TGTGCCAGCAGTTCCGCGGCCCTAGGGGAGACCCAGTACTTC. It is translated as CASSSAALGETQYF.

For the CDR3, the DNA is TGTGCCAGCAGCCCCCCGGGGCCACTTGCAAATCAGCCCCAGCATTTT. Amino acids: CASSPPGPLANQPQHF. The gene calls are TRBV7-8 and TRBJ1-5, with a tentative D call TRBD1 (5 bases). This CDR3 is built from 16 residues. The V gene lost 5 bases and the J gene lost 4 bases, with 18 bases spanning the gap. Per the germline V gene, CDR1 is SGHVS and CDR2 is FQNEAQ.

V is TRBV4-1 and J is TRBJ1-5; TRBD1 is a possible D gene (5 bases). The V end was cut by 4 bases, the J end by 3 bases, with 16 bases between. Germline values: CDR1 MGHRA, CDR2 YSYEKL. This CDR3 has 16 residues. CDR3 residues: CASSRTRGQANQPQHF. CDR3 DNA sequence: TGCGCCAGCAGCCGAACCCGCGGACAAGCCAATCAGCCCCAGCATTTT.

This rearrangement joins TRBV7-8 to TRBJ2-6; D gene uncertain. The CDR3 extends over 14 amino acids. The germline V and J ends were trimmed by 5 bases and 4 bases, with 9 bases remaining between them. The germline CDR1 and CDR2 sequences are SGHVS and FQNEAQ. The CDR3 DNA follows: TGTGCCAGCAGCGGTCATTTCGGGGCCAACGTCCTGACTTTC. As protein: CASSGHFGANVLTF. Full variable domain (rest looked up from reference TRBV7-8 and TRBJ2-6): GAGVSQSPRYKVAKRGQDVALRCDPISGHVSLFWYQQALGQGPEFLTYFQNEAQLDKSGLPSDRFFAERPEGSVSTLKIQRTQQEDSAVYLCASSGHFGANVLTFGAGSRLTVL.